This entry describes one T cell receptor (beta chain). Germline V CDR1 and CDR2: SGHTS, YDEGEE. V was clipped by 2 bases and J by 2 bases, with 17 bases between them. The CDR3 runs to 18 residues. The data stem from a study of cytomegalovirus exposure and HLA in healthy donors. This PCR relied on a set of 60 Vbeta primers and 13 Jbeta primers. Libraries were prepared by immunoSEQ multiplex PCR; TCRdb keeps only in-frame clonotypes and omits some of them. This table has fewer than 200,000 clones, less than 90% appearing once. Specimen: PBMCs. The chain is built from TRBV5-8 and TRBJ2-6; D is perhaps TRBD1 (5 bases). The TCR sequence derives from a man aged 45-65 years in good health and CMV-seronegative. This CDR3 reads CASSFRAAGIAGANVLTF. The CDR3 DNA is TGTGCCAGCAGCTTCCGGGCGGCAGGGATCGCTGGGGCCAACGTCCTGACTTTC.